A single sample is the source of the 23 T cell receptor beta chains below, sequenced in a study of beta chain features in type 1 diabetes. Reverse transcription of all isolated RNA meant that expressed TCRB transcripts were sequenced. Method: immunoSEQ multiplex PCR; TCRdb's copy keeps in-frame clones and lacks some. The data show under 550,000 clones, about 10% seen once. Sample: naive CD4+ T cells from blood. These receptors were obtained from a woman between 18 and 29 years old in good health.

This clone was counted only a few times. The CDR3 sequence is CSVPRQISTDTQYF. CDR3 coding DNA: TGCAGCGTCCCCAGACAGATCAGCACAGATACGCAGTATTTT. The V call is TRBV29-1, the J call TRBJ2-3, with D tentatively TRBD1 (5 bases). Trimming stripped 6 bases from V and 0 bases from J, with 13 bases between. CDR1 is SQVTM, CDR2 ANQGSEA, per germline. CDR3 length: 14 amino acids.

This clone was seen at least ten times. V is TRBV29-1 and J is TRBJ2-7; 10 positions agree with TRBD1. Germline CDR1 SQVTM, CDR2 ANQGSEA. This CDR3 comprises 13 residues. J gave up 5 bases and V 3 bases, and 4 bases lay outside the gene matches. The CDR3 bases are TGCAGCGTTGAGACAGGGGGCATCGACGAGCAGTACGTC. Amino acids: CSVETGGIDEQYV.

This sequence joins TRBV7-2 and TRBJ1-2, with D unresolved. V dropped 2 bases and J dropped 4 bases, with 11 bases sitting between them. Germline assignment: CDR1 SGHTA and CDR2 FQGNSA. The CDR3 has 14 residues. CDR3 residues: CASSLRAGSYGYTF. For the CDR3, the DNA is TGTGCCAGCAGCTTAAGGGCGGGTTCCTATGGCTACACCTTC.

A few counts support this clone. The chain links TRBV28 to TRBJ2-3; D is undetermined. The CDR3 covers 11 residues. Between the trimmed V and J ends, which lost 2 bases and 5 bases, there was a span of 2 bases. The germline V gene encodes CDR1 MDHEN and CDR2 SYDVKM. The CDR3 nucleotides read TGTGCCAGCAGTTTAGAAGATACGCAGTATTTT. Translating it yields CASSLEDTQYF.

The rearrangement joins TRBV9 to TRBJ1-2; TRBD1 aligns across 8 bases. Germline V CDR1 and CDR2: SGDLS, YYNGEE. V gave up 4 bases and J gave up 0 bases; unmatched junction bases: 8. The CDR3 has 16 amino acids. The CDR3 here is CASSPSVGQANYGYTF. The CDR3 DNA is TGTGCCAGCAGCCCCAGCGTGGGACAGGCTAACTATGGCTACACCTTC.

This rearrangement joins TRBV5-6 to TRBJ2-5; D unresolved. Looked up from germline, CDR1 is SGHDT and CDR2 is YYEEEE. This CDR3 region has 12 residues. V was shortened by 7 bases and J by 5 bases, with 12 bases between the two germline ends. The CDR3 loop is CASGNYGETQYF. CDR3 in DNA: TGTGCCAGCGGCAACTACGGGGAGACCCAGTACTTC. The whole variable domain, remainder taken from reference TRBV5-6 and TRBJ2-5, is DAGVTQSPTHLIKTRGQQVTLRCSPKSGHDTVSWYQQALGQGPQFIFQYYEEEERQRGNFPDRFSGHQFPNYSSELNVNALLLGDSALYLCASGNYGETQYFGPGTRLLVL.

The CDR3 DNA reads TGTGCCTGGAGTGTACGGGGGCCTACCTACGAGCAGTACGTC. Translation: CAWSVRGPTYEQYV. The J gene is TRBJ2-7, the V gene TRBV30, with D perhaps assigned TRBD1 or TRBD2 (6 bases each). Germline V gives CDR1 GTSNPN, CDR2 SVGIG (reference sequence). CDR3 length: 14 residues. V shed 0 bases and J shed 2 bases, with 11 bases lying between them.

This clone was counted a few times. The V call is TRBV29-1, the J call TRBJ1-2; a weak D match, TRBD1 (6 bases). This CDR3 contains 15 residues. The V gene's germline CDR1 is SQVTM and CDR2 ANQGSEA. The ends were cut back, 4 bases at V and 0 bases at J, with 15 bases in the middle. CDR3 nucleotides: TGCAGCGTTGGTGGCAGGGGCTATACTAACTATGGCTACACCTTC. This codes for CSVGGRGYTNYGYTF.

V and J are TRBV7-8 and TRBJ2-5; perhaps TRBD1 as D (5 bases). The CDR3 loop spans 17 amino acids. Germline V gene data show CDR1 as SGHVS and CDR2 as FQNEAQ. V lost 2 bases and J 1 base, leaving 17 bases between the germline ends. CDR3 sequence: CASSLSPGNWVQETQYF. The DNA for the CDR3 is TGTGCCAGCAGCTTATCCCCAGGGAATTGGGTCCAAGAGACCCAGTACTTC.

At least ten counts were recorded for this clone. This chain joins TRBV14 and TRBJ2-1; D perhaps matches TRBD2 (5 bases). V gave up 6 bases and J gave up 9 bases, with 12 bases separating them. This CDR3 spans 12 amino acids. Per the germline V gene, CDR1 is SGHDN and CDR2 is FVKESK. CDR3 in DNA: TGTGCCAGCAGTACCGGGAATGGTGAGCAGTTCTTC. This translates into CASSTGNGEQFF.

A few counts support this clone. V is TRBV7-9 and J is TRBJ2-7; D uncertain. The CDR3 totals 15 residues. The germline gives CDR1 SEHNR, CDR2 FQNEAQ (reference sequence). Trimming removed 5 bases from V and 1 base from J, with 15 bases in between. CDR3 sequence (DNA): TGTGCCAGCAGCCGAGCTCTGGACCCGTCCTACGAGCAGTACTTC. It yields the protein CASSRALDPSYEQYF.

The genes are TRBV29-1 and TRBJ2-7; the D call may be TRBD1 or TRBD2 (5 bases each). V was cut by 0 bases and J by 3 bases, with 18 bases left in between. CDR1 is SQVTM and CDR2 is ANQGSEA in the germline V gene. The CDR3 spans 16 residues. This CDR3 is CSVEEVGTEKNYEQYF. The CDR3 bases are TGCAGCGTTGAAGAGGTAGGGACCGAAAAAAACTACGAGCAGTACTTC.

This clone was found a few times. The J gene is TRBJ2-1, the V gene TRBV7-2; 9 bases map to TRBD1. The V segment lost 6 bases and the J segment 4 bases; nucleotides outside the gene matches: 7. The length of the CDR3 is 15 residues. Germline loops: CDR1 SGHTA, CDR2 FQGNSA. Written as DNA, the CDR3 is TGTGCCAGCAGTCAGGACAGGGGAGGATACAATGAGCAGTTCTTC. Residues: CASSQDRGGYNEQFF.

The chain's CDR3 is CASSFGTSNGYTF. CDR3 sequence (DNA): TGTGCCAGCAGCTTCGGGACATCTAACGGCTACACCTTC. The chain uses TRBV7-2 and TRBJ1-2; perhaps TRBD1 as D (6 bases). This CDR3 has 13 residues. Germline loops: CDR1 SGHTA, CDR2 FQGNSA. Trimming took off 3 bases at V and 8 bases at J, with 13 bases between the two ends.

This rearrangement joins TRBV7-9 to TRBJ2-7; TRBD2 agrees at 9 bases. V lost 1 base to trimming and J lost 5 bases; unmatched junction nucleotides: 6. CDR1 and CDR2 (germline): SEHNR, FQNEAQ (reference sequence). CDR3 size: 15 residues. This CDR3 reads CASSLVGGRVNEQYF. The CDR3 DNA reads TGTGCCAGCAGCTTAGTTGGCGGGAGGGTGAACGAGCAGTACTTC.

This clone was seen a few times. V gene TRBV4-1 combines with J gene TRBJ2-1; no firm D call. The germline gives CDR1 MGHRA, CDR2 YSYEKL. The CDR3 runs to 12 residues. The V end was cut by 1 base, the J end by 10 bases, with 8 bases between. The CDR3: CASSQGLDEQFF. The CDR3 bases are TGCGCCAGCAGCCAAGGGTTGGACGAGCAGTTCTTC.

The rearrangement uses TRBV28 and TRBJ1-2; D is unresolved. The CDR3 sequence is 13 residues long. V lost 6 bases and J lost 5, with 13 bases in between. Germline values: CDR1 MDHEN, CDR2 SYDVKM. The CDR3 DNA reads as TGTGCCAGCAGCCCAAGGGTAGGGTATGGCTACACCTTC. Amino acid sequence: CASSPRVGYGYTF.

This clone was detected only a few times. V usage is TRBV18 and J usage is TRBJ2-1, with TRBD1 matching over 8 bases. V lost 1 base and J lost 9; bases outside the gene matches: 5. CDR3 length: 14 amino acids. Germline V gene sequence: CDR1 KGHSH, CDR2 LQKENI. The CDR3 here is CASSPRTGNGEQFF. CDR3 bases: TGTGCCAGCTCACCACGGACAGGGAACGGTGAGCAGTTCTTC.

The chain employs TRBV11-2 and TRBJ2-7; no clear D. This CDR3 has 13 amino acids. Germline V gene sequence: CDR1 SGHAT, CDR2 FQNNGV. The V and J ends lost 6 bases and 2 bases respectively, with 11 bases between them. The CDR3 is CASRSTEAYEQYF. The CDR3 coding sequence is TGTGCCAGCAGATCCACAGAGGCCTACGAGCAGTACTTC.

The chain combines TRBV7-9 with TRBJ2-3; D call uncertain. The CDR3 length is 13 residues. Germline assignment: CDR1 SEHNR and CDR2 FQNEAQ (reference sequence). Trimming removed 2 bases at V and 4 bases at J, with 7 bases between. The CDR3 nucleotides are TGTGCCAGCAGCTTATTCCAGTCAGATACGCAGTATTTT. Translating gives CASSLFQSDTQYF.

CDR3 DNA sequence: TGTGCCAGCAGCTTATCCAACCTGAACACTGAAGCTTTCTTT. The encoded protein is CASSLSNLNTEAFF. This rearrangement joins TRBV7-2 to TRBJ1-1; D gene ambiguous. Germline CDR1 and CDR2: SGHTA and FQGNSA. Trimming took off 2 bases at V and 0 bases at J, with 7 bases between the two ends. The CDR3 covers 14 residues.

The CDR3 loop is CASSLYRPTVTGANVLTF. The CDR3 nucleotides are TGTGCCAGCAGCTTATACCGGCCTACTGTCACTGGGGCCAACGTCCTGACTTTC. The chain links TRBV11-2 to TRBJ2-6; no firm D call. The germline V gene encodes CDR1 SGHAT and CDR2 FQNNGV. The CDR3 has 18 residues. The V end was cut by 2 bases, the J end by 2 bases, with 16 bases between.

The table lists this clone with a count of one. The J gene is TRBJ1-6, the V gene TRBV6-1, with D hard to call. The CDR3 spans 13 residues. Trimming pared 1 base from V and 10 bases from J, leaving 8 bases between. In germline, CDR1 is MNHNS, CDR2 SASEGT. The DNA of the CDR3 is TGTGCCAGCAGTGAAGGACAAGAGTCACCCCTCCACTTT. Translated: CASSEGQESPLHF.